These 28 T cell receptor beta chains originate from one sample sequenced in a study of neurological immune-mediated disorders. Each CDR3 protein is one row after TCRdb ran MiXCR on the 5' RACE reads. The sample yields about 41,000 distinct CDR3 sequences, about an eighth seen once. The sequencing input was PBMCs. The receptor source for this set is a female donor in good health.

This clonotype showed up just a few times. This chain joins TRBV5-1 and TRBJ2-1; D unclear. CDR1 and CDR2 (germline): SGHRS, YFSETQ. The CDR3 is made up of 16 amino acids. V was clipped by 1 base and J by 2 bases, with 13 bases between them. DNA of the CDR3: TGCGCCAGCAGCTTGAGTGGGTCCGCCACCTACAATGAGCAGTTCTTC. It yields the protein CASSLSGSATYNEQFF.

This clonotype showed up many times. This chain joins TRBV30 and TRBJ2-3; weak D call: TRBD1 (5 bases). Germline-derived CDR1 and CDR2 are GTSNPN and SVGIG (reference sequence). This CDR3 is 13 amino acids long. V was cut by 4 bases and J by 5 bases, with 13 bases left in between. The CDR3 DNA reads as TGTGCCTGGAACGTACGAAGGGGAGATACGCAGTATTTT. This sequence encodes CAWNVRRGDTQYF.

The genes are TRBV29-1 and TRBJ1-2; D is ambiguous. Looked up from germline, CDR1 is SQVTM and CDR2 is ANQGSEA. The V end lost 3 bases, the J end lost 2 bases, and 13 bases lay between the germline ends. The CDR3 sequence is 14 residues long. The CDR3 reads CSVDGEQRNYGYTF. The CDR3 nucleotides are TGCAGCGTTGATGGGGAACAGAGAAACTATGGCTACACCTTC.

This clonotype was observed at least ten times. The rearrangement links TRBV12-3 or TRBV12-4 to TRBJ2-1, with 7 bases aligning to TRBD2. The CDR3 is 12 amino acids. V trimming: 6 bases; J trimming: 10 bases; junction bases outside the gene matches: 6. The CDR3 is CASSRAGMEQFF. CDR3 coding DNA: TGTGCCAGCAGCCGAGCGGGAATGGAGCAGTTCTTC.

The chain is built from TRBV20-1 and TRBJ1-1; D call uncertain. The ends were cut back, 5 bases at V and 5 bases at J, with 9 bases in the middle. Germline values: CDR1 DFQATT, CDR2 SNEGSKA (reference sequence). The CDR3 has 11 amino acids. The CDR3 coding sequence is TGCAGTGCTTGGGAGGTGACTGAAGCTTTCTTT. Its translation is CSAWEVTEAFF.

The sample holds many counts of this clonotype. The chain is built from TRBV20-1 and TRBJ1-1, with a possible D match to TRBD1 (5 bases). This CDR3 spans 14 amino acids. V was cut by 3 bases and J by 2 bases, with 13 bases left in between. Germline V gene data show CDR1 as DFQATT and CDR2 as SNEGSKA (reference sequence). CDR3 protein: CSARDWDGNTEAFF. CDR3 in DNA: TGCAGTGCTAGGGATTGGGACGGCAACACTGAAGCTTTCTTT.

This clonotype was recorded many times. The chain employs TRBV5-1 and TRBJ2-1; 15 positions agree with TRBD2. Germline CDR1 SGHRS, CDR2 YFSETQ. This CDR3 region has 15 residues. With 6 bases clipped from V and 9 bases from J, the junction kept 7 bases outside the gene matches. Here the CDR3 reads CASTRPGLAGGEQFF. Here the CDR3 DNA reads TGCGCCAGCACCCGCCCGGGACTAGCGGGGGGTGAGCAGTTCTTC.

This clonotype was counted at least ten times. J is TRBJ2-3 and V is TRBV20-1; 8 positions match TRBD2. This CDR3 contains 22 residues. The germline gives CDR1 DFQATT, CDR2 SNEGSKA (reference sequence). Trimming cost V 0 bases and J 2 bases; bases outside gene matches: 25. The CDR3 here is CSARDLLDAGTRDTESTDTQYF. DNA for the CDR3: TGCAGTGCTAGAGATCTCCTGGACGCCGGGACTAGAGATACCGAATCCACAGATACGCAGTATTTT.

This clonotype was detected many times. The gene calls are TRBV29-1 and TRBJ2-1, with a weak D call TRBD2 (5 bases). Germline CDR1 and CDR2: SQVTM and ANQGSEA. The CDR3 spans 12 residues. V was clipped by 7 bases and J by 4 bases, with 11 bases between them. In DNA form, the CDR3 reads TGCAGCGCCGGGGAGCGGTACAATGAGCAGTTCTTC. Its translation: CSAGERYNEQFF.

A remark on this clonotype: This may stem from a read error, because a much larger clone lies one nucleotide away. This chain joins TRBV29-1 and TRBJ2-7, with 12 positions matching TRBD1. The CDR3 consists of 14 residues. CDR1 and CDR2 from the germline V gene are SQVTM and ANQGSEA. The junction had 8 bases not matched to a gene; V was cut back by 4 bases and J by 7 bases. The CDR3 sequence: CSVGDRGPWEEQYF. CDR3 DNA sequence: TGCAGCGTTGGGGACAGGGGGCCATGGGAAGAGCAGTACTTC.

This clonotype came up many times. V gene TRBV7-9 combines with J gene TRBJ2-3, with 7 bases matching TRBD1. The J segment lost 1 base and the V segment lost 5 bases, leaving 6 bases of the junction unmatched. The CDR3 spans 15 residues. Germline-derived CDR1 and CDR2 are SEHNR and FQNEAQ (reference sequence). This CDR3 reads CASSPTGMRTDTQYF. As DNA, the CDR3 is TGTGCCAGCAGCCCGACAGGGATGCGCACAGATACGCAGTATTTT.

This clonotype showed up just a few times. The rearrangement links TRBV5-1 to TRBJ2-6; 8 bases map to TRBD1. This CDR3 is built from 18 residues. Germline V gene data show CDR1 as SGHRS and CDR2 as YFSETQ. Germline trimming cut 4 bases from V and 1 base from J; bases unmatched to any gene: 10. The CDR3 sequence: CASSPGQVGSSGANVLTF. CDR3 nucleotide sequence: TGCGCCAGCAGCCCGGGACAGGTAGGCTCATCTGGGGCCAACGTCCTGACTTTC.

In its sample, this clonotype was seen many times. Here the CDR3 DNA reads TGTGCCATCAGTGAGGTCTTCGACAGTGGGCAAGAGACCCAGTACTTC. Amino acids: CAISEVFDSGQETQYF. The V gene is TRBV10-3, the J gene TRBJ2-5; weak D call: TRBD1 (5 bases). The CDR3 runs to 16 residues. Per germline, CDR1 ENHRY and CDR2 SYGVKD. Trimming took 2 bases from V and 2 from J, leaving 15 bases between them.

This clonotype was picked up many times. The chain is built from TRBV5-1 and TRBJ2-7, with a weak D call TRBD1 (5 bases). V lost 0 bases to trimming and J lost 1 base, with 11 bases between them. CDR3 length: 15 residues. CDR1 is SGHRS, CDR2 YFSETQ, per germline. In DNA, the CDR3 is TGCGCCAGCAGCTTGGGGGGCGGCAAATCCTACGAGCAGTACTTC. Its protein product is CASSLGGGKSYEQYF.

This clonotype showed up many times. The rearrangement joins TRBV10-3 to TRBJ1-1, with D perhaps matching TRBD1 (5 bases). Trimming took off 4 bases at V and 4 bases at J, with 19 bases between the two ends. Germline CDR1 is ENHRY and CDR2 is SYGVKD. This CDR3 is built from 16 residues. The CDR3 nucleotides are TGTGCCATCAGTGGGAGGGACCCGATTCAGGGCACTGAAGCTTTCTTT. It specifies CAISGRDPIQGTEAFF.

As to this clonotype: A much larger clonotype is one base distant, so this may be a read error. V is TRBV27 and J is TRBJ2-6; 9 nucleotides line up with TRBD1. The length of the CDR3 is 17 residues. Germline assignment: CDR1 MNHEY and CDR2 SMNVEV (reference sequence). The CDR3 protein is CASSSGQGVGGVNVLTF. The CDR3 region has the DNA TGTGCCAGCAGTTCGGGACAGGGTGTAGGTGGGGTCAACGTCCTGACTTTC. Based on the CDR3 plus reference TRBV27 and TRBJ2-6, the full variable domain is EAQVTQNPRYLITVTGKKLTVTCSQNMNHEYMSWYRQDPGLGLRQIYYSMNVEVTDKGDVPEGYKVSRKEKRNFPLILESPSPNQTSLYFCASSSGQGVGGVNVLTFGAGSRLTVL.

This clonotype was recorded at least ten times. CDR3 coding DNA: TGTGCCAGCAGTTGGGGGGGGATCCAGCAATATCAGCCCCAGCATTTT. It specifies CASSWGGIQQYQPQHF. This rearrangement joins TRBV5-6 to TRBJ1-5; possibly TRBD1 for D (5 bases). CDR3 length: 16 residues. The germline V gene encodes CDR1 SGHDT and CDR2 YYEEEE. Trimming cost V 5 bases and J 5 bases, with 20 bases left between them.

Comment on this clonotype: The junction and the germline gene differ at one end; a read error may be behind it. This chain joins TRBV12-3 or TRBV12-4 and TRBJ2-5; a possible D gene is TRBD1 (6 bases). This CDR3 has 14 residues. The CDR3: CASSLTAQGKTHYF. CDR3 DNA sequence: TGTGCCAGCAGTCTTACAGCTCAGGGGAAGACCCATTACTTC.

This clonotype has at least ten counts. CDR3 nucleotide sequence: TGTGCCAGCAGTTCTAGCGGGAGTGAGCAGTTCTTC. Its translation is CASSSSGSEQFF. The V call is TRBV12-3 or TRBV12-4, the J call TRBJ2-1, with 10 positions matching TRBD2. The CDR3 extends over 12 amino acids. V was pared by 4 bases and J by 9 bases, with 0 bases of the junction left unmatched.

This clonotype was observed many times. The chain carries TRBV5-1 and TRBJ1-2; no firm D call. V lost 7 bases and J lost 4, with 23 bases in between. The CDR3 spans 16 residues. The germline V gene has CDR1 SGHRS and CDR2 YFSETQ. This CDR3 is CASSVAAQVAGYGYTF. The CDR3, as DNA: TGCGCCAGCTCAGTCGCGGCCCAGGTTGCGGGCTATGGCTACACCTTC.

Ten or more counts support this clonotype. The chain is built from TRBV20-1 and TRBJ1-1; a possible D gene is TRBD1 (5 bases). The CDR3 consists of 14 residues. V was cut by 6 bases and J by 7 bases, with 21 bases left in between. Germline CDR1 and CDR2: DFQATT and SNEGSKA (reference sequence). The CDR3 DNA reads TGCAGTGCCTCCGGGACCCTCTTGGGGCATGAAGCTTTCTTT. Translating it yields CSASGTLLGHEAFF.

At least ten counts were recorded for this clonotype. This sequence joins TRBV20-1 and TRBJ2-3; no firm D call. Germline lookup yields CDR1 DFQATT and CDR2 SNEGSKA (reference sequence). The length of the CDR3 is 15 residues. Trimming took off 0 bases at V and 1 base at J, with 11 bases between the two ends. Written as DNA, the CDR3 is TGCAGTGCTAGAGAGCCGAGTTGGGGCACAGATACGCAGTATTTT. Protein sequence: CSAREPSWGTDTQYF.

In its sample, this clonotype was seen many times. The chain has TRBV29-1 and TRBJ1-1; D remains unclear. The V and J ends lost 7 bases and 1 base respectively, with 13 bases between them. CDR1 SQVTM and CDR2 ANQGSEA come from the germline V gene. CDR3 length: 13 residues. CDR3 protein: CSGLAIQNTEAFF. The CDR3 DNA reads TGCAGCGGGCTCGCGATCCAGAACACTGAAGCTTTCTTT. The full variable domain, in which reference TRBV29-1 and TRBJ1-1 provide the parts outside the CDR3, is SAVISQKPSRDICQRGTSLTIQCQVDSQVTMMFWYRQQPGQSLTLIATANQGSEATYESGFVIDKFPISRPNLTFSTLTVSNMSPEDSSIYLCSGLAIQNTEAFFGQGTRLTVV.

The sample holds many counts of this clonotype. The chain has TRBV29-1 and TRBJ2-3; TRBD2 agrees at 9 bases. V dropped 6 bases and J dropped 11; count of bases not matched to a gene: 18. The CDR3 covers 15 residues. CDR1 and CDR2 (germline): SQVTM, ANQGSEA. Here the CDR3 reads CSVARPAGGREGQYF. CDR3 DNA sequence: TGCAGCGTGGCCCGGCCGGCGGGAGGGCGAGAAGGGCAGTATTTT.

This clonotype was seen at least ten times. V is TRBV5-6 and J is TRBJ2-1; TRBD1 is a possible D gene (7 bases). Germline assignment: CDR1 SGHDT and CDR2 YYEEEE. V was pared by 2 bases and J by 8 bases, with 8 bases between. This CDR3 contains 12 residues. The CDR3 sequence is CASSFRGDEQFF. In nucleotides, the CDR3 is TGTGCCAGCAGCTTCAGGGGGGATGAGCAGTTCTTC.

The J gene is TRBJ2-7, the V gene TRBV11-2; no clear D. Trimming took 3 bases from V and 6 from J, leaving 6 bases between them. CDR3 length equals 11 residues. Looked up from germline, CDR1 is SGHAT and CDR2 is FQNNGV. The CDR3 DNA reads TGTGCCAGCAGCTTGGGCCGCGAGCAGTACTTC. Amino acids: CASSLGREQYF.

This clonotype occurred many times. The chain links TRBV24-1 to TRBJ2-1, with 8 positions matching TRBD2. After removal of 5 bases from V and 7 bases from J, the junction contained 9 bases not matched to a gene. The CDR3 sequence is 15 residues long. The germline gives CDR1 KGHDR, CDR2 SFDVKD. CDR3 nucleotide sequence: TGTGCCACCAGTGGCCCCCGGGGGGGCTGGAATGAGCAGTTCTTC. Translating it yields CATSGPRGGWNEQFF.

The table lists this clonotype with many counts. DNA for the CDR3: TGCAGTGCTAGTGTGTCGGGGGGCCACTACAATGAGCAGTTCTTC. Encoded protein: CSASVSGGHYNEQFF. This rearrangement joins TRBV20-1 to TRBJ2-1; D may be TRBD2 (7 bases). The CDR3 length is 15 residues. V was shortened by 3 bases and J by 3 bases, with 15 bases between the two germline ends. CDR1 is DFQATT, CDR2 SNEGSKA, per germline (reference sequence).